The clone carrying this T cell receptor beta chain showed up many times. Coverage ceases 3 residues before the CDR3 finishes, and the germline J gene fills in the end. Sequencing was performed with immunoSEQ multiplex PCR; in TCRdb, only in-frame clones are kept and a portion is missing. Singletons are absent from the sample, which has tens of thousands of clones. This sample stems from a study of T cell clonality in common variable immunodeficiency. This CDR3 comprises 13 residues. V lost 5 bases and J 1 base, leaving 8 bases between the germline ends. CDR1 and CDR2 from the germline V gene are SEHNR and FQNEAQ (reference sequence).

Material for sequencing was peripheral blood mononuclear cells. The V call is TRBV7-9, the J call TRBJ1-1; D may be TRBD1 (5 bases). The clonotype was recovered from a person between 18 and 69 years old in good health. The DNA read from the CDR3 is TGTGCCAGCAGCAAAGGACAGAACACTGAA. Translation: CASSKGQNTE. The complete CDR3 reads CASSKGQNTEAFF.